The rows below give T cell receptor beta chains drawn from one sample of a study of T cell responses to AZD1222 COVID-19 vaccine. Some clones are missing from TCRdb's copy, which holds only in-frame ones; the method was immunoSEQ multiplex PCR. The profile covers fewer than 30,000 clones, with more than 85% appearing a single time and about 8% taken by the ten largest. The sequencing used peripheral blood, collected 28 days after the second AZD1222 dose. These receptors originate from an adult who received the AZD1222 COVID-19 vaccine. Both conserved end residues are part of each CDR3. A D gene is named only where the DNA matches it firmly. Not every row has a clone size; where given, it reads once, few, many or a size class.

D	V	J	size	DNA	CDR3
-	TRBV24-1	TRBJ1-2	-	TGTGCCACCAGTGATTCTTCGGGGAGCTACACCTTC	CATSDSSGSYTF
-	TRBV19	TRBJ1-5	-	TGTGCCAGTAGTTGGCAGGAGAATCAGCCCCAGCATTTT	CASSWQENQPQHF
-	TRBV12-3/TRBV12-4	TRBJ1-6	few	TGTGCCAGCTTGGAACACAGTAATTCACCCCTCCACTTT	CASLEHSNSPLHF
TRBD1	TRBV13	TRBJ1-5	few	TGTGCCAGCAGCCTAGGTGTCTACAGGGGAAATCAGCCCCAGCATTTT	CASSLGVYRGNQPQHF
-	TRBV14	TRBJ2-7	once	TGTGCCAGCAGCCAAGACCAGGGCTACGAGCAGTACTTC	CASSQDQGYEQYF
-	TRBV6-5	TRBJ2-1	-	TGTGCCAGCACCCGAAATAGCGGCGAGCAGTTCTTC	CASTRNSGEQFF
-	TRBV20-1	TRBJ2-6	-	TGCAGTGCTAGTGGGACCGGCTCTGGGGCCAACGTCCTGACTTTC	CSASGTGSGANVLTF
-	TRBV7-2	TRBJ2-7	-	TGTGCCAGCAGCCCCTCTGCTGCGGGGGCGAGGTACGAGCAGTACTTC	CASSPSAAGARYEQYF
-	TRBV30	TRBJ2-7	once	TGTGCCTGGAGTGCTTGGGGGGGGCGGAACGAGCAGTACTTC	CAWSAWGGRNEQYF
-	TRBV28	TRBJ1-5	-	TGTGCCAGCAGTTTAGGTGGGGGAGCGGGTCAGCCCCAGCATTTT	CASSLGGGAGQPQHF
-	TRBV6-5	TRBJ2-7	-	TGTGCCAGCAGTAAAAGGTCATCCTACGAGCAGTACTTC	CASSKRSSYEQYF
-	TRBV18	TRBJ1-3	-	TGTGCCAGCTCACCCATCAGTAACATTGGAAACACCATATATTTT	CASSPISNIGNTIYF
TRBD2	TRBV7-2	TRBJ2-1	-	TGTGCCAGCAGCGCACCGATTCTAGCGGGGGGGTTGAATGAGCAGTTCTTC	CASSAPILAGGLNEQFF
-	TRBV30	TRBJ1-2	-	TGTGCCTGGAGCGCATTCTATGGCTACACCTTC	CAWSAFYGYTF
-	TRBV21-1	TRBJ1-4	-	TGTGCCAGCAGCACGAGCCCCACAGGGGGCCTAGGGGAAAAACTGTTTTTT	CASSTSPTGGLGEKLFF
-	TRBV3-1/TRBV3-2	TRBJ2-7	few	TGTGCCAGCAGCCAAAGGGGTGCAGGGCTGTGGGGAAGGGTCTACGAGCAGTACTTC	CASSQRGAGLWGRVYEQYF
-	TRBV5-1	TRBJ2-1	-	TGCGCCAGCAGCTTGGAAGGGGACCCAGAGATAAATGAGCAGTTCTTC	CASSLEGDPEINEQFF
-	TRBV2	TRBJ1-4	-	TGTGCCAGCAGTCTCGGGAGGTCGGGAGGAAAACTGTTTTTT	CASSLGRSGGKLFF
-	TRBV4-1	TRBJ1-3	-	TGCGCCAGCAGCCAAGAAACGGGGTTTCGGGCCATATATTTT	CASSQETGFRAIYF
-	TRBV12-3/TRBV12-4	TRBJ2-2	-	TGTGCCAGCAGGCGGACCAACACCGGGGAGCTGTTTTTT	CASRRTNTGELFF
-	TRBV5-5	TRBJ1-3	-	TGTGCCAGCAGCTTCTCGGGGGGCTCTGGAAACACCATATATTTT	CASSFSGGSGNTIYF
TRBD1	TRBV5-1	TRBJ1-6	once	TGCGCCAGCAGTACAAGGGGGCGCCTGGGACGATCACCCCTCCACTTT	CASSTRGRLGRSPLHF
-	TRBV10-3	TRBJ2-7	-	TGTGCCACTTCCTCGGGGACCCACGAGCAGTACTTC	CATSSGTHEQYF
-	TRBV5-1	TRBJ2-2	-	TGCGCCAGCAGCTTGGATCCCCGCGGGTCGGGCACCGGGGAGCTGTTTTTT	CASSLDPRGSGTGELFF
-	TRBV15	TRBJ1-6	-	TGTGCCACCAGCAGAGTCGGTGATTCACCCCTCCACTTT	CATSRVGDSPLHF
-	TRBV10-3	TRBJ1-1	-	TGTGCCATCATGGCGCAGGGCGTGACTGAAGCTTTCTTT	CAIMAQGVTEAFF
TRBD1	TRBV28	TRBJ2-7	-	TGTGCCAGCCTTAGGGACAGGTACGAGCAGTACTTC	CASLRDRYEQYF
TRBD1	TRBV28	TRBJ1-5	-	TGTGCCAGCAGACCAGGACAGGGGCAACAGCCCCAGCATTTT	CASRPGQGQQPQHF
-	TRBV28	TRBJ1-2	-	TGTGCCAGCAGTTTGATTCCCGGCGGCAGGGGCTTCACCTTC	CASSLIPGGRGFTF
TRBD1	TRBV29-1	TRBJ2-3	-	TGCAGCGTTGGGGGCGGGACAGGGACAGATACGCAGTATTTT	CSVGGGTGTDTQYF
TRBD1	TRBV5-1	TRBJ1-2	-	TGCGCCAGCAGCCTCCTGACCGTGAGGGGGCAAGGCTACACCTTC	CASSLLTVRGQGYTF
-	TRBV28	TRBJ2-3	-	TGTGCCAGCAGCCCGAACCCGGGACTTAGGGGCACAGATACGCAGTATTTT	CASSPNPGLRGTDTQYF
TRBD2	TRBV5-1	TRBJ2-2	-	TGCGCCAGCAGCCACTCTAGCGGGAGAGTAGGCACCGGGGAGCTGTTTTTT	CASSHSSGRVGTGELFF
-	TRBV28	TRBJ1-4	-	TGTGCCAGCACTATGAGGGGGGCTTTGGGTGAAAAACTGTTTTTT	CASTMRGALGEKLFF
TRBD1	TRBV6-5	TRBJ1-1	-	TGTGCCAGCAGTTACGGGAAACAGGGGTCGACTGAAGCTTTCTTT	CASSYGKQGSTEAFF
TRBD1	TRBV7-9	TRBJ2-1	-	TGTGCCAGCAGCTTAGCGTGGCGGCCAGGGGGCAATGAGCAGTTCTTC	CASSLAWRPGGNEQFF
TRBD1	TRBV5-1	TRBJ1-2	-	TGCGCCAGCAGCTTGGCGGGACAGTTCTATGGCTACACCTTC	CASSLAGQFYGYTF
-	TRBV6-5	TRBJ2-2	-	TGTGCCAGCCGCGGGACCGGGGAGCTGTTTTTT	CASRGTGELFF
-	TRBV10-3	TRBJ2-7	-	TGTGCCATCAATCAGGGCGGATACGAGCAGTACTTC	CAINQGGYEQYF
-	TRBV5-1	TRBJ1-3	-	TGCGCCAGCAGGGTAGGCTCTGGAAACACCATATATTTT	CASRVGSGNTIYF
-	TRBV7-2	TRBJ2-3	-	TGTGCCAGCAGCTTAGGCCAGGCCTTGGGCACAGATACGCAGTATTTT	CASSLGQALGTDTQYF
-	TRBV11-3	TRBJ2-3	-	TGTGCCAGCAGCTTAGGCGCCCTGGATACGCAGTATTTT	CASSLGALDTQYF
-	TRBV6-5	TRBJ1-3	-	TGTGCCAGCTTTATACTAGGAGTTGGGAACACCATATATTTT	CASFILGVGNTIYF
-	TRBV28	TRBJ1-5	once	TGTGCCAGCAGAACAGAGAACAATCAGCCCCAGCATTTT	CASRTENNQPQHF
-	TRBV5-1	TRBJ1-1	-	TGCGCCAGCAGCCCCGACAGAAAGACTGAAGCTTTCTTT	CASSPDRKTEAFF
TRBD1	TRBV7-9	TRBJ1-2	-	TGTGCCAGCAGCCCCTGGACAGGGGGCATGGGTGGCTACACCTTC	CASSPWTGGMGGYTF
-	TRBV5-1	TRBJ1-1	-	TGCGCCAGCAGCCGTCTGGAGCTAACTAACACTGAAGCTTTCTTT	CASSRLELTNTEAFF
-	TRBV5-4	TRBJ2-3	-	TGTGCCAGCAGCTTGGAAAAAGATACGCAGTATTTT	CASSLEKDTQYF
-	TRBV12-3/TRBV12-4	TRBJ1-5	-	TGTGCCAGCAGTTTCGACAACAATCAGCCCCAGCATTTT	CASSFDNNQPQHF
-	TRBV15	TRBJ2-1	-	TGTGCCACCAGCGCCTACAATGAGCAGTTCTTC	CATSAYNEQFF
TRBD2	TRBV4-1	TRBJ2-1	few	TGCGCCAGCAGCCTTCCCCCCCGGGGCGGGAGTGAATATGAGCAGTTCTTC	CASSLPPRGGSEYEQFF